These 30 T cell receptor beta chains share one sample of origin, sequenced in a study of Graves' ophthalmopathy and Graves' hyperthyroidism. RNA transcripts were the template, and TCR beta CDR3 regions were amplified from them. The first-round RT-PCR employed HTBI primers together with the Qiagen OneStep RT-PCR kit. A multiplex PCR was then performed as the second round. One entry per CDR3 protein results from TCRdb running MiXCR on the multiplex PCR reads. The sample shows about 550,000 distinct CDR3 sequences, under 40% of them seen only once. The specimen sequenced was peripheral blood or thyroid tissue (not recorded which). The receptors stem from an adult man with Graves' hyperthyroidism.

The chain joins TRBV7-8 to TRBJ1-5, with 7 bases aligning to TRBD1. J lost 0 bases, V lost 0 bases, and 2 bases had no gene match. This CDR3 region has 16 residues. Germline loops: CDR1 SGHVS, CDR2 FQNEAQ. The CDR3: CASSLAGTDSNQPQHF. CDR3 sequence (DNA): TGTGCCAGCAGCTTAGCTGGGACAGATAGCAATCAGCCCCAGCATTTT.

This clonotype was observed at least ten times. This CDR3 reads CASSAIRVVQPQHF. CDR3 bases: TGTGCCAGCAGTGCCATCAGGGTCGTACAGCCCCAGCATTTT. This chain connects TRBV2 to TRBJ1-5; D might be TRBD1 (5 bases). V was shortened by 4 bases and J by 7 bases, with 14 bases between the two germline ends. The germline V gene encodes CDR1 SNHLY and CDR2 FYNNEI. The CDR3 is 14 amino acids.

The chain has TRBV30 and TRBJ1-2; tentative D call: TRBD1 (5 bases). CDR1 is GTSNPN, CDR2 SVGIG, per germline (reference sequence). There are 17 residues in the CDR3. Trimming removed 0 bases at V and 2 bases at J, with 19 bases between. CDR3 amino acids: CAWSVDPLTKGNYGYTF. In DNA form, the CDR3 reads TGTGCCTGGAGTGTAGATCCCCTCACTAAGGGGAACTATGGCTACACCTTC.

This clonotype turned up a few times. The J gene is TRBJ1-2, the V gene TRBV4-2; D possibly corresponds to TRBD1 (6 bases). CDR3 length equals 16 residues. CDR1 is LGHNA, CDR2 YNFKEQ, per germline. V lost 1 base and J 5 bases, leaving 17 bases between the germline ends. The CDR3 region is CASSQGATGYNYGYTF. Written as DNA, the CDR3 is TGTGCCAGCAGCCAAGGAGCGACAGGCTATAATTATGGCTACACCTTC.

The V gene is TRBV20-1, the J gene TRBJ1-1; D ambiguous. V was cut by 6 bases and J by 7 bases, with 15 bases left in between. Germline loops: CDR1 DFQATT, CDR2 SNEGSKA (reference sequence). This CDR3 has 12 amino acids. The CDR3 DNA sequence: TGCAGTGCCAGCAGCGAACAGCGTGAAGCTTTCTTT. It yields the protein CSASSEQREAFF.

This chain links TRBV3-1 with TRBJ2-2; 9 bases are a match to TRBD1. With 6 bases clipped from V and 3 bases from J, the junction kept 5 bases outside the gene matches. Germline CDR1 reads LGHDT; CDR2 reads YNNKEL (reference sequence). The CDR3 contains 15 residues. The CDR3 DNA sequence: TGTGCCAGCAGTCCCGGGACAGGGTACACCGGGGAGCTGTTTTTT. It encodes CASSPGTGYTGELFF.

Many counts were recorded for this clonotype. The CDR3 loop reads CASRGTSGSASYEQYF. As DNA, the CDR3 is TGTGCCAGCAGGGGGACTAGCGGGAGTGCTTCCTACGAGCAGTACTTC. The chain links TRBV6-5 to TRBJ2-7, with TRBD2 identical over 14 bases. The germline V gene has CDR1 MNHEY and CDR2 SVGAGI. Trimming at V came to 6 bases and at J to 1 base, leaving 5 bases not matched to a gene. The CDR3 runs 16 residues.

The CDR3 DNA sequence: TGTGCCACCAGCAGAGACCGGTCAGCGACCGGGGAGCTGTTTTTT. The encoded protein is CATSRDRSATGELFF. The chain links TRBV15 to TRBJ2-2, with D uncertain. The V end was cut by 0 bases, the J end by 5 bases, with 10 bases between. Per the germline V gene, CDR1 is LNHNV and CDR2 is YYDKDF (reference sequence). The CDR3 contains 15 residues. Filled out from reference TRBV15 and TRBJ2-2, the complete variable domain reads DAMVIQNPRYQVTQFGKPVTLSCSQTLNHNVMYWYQQKSSQAPKLLFHYYDKDFNNEADTPDNFQSRRPNTSFCFLDIRSPGLGDTAMYLCATSRDRSATGELFFGEGSRLTVL.

The V gene is TRBV15, the J gene TRBJ2-7; 9 positions agree with TRBD1. The junction had 12 bases not matched to a gene; V was cut back by 5 bases and J by 7 bases. The CDR3 runs 15 residues. CDR1 is LNHNV, CDR2 YYDKDF, per germline (reference sequence). CDR3: CATSATRTGAGEQYF. CDR3 nucleotide sequence: TGTGCCACCAGCGCTACTAGGACAGGGGCCGGGGAGCAGTACTTC.

This clonotype was found many times. The V and J genes are TRBV14 and TRBJ2-5; a weak D match, TRBD2 (6 bases). Per the germline V gene, CDR1 is SGHDN and CDR2 is FVKESK. V gave up 1 base and J gave up 0 bases, with 12 bases separating them. The CDR3 is 16 amino acids. The CDR3 region has the DNA TGTGCCAGCAGCCAAGGGGTCCGGGACTACCAAGAGACCCAGTACTTC. Residues: CASSQGVRDYQETQYF.

This clonotype has just one count. A much more abundant neighbour one base away suggests this may be a read error. The chain employs TRBV15 and TRBJ1-1, with 10 bases matching TRBD1. The CDR3 has 15 amino acids. CDR1 and CDR2 from the germline V gene are LNHNV and YYDKDF (reference sequence). In DNA form, the CDR3 reads TGTGCCAGCAGCCCACGGGGACAGGGGAAACCTGAAGCTTTCTTT. It specifies CASSPRGQGKPEAFF. Full variable domain (rest looked up from reference TRBV15 and TRBJ1-1): DAMVIQNPRYQVTQFGKPVTLSCSQTLNHNVMYWYQQKSSQAPKLLFHYYDKDFNNEADTPDNFQSRRPNTSFCFLDIRSPGLGDTAMYLCASSPRGQGKPEAFFGQGTRLTVV.

This clonotype turned up a few times. The CDR3 DNA sequence: TGCGCCAGCAGCTCCAGACTAGCGGGGGAGACCGGGGAGCTGTTTTTT. Residues: CASSSRLAGETGELFF. The chain links TRBV5-1 to TRBJ2-2; 12 bases are shared with TRBD2. Germline lookup yields CDR1 SGHRS and CDR2 YFSETQ. J was trimmed by 5 bases and V by 3 bases; bases with no gene match: 5. The CDR3 spans 16 residues.

In regard to this clonotype: A much larger clone lies one base from this, so it may be a read error. The chain recombines TRBV19 with TRBJ1-6, with D perhaps matching TRBD1 (5 bases). Trimming left V 5 bases short and J 7 bases short, with 18 bases between. Germline values: CDR1 LNHDA, CDR2 SQIVND (reference sequence). The CDR3 is made up of 16 amino acids. CDR3 amino acids: CASSALTRRTNSPLHF. The CDR3 bases are TGTGCCAGTAGTGCCTTGACAAGGAGGACAAATTCACCCCTCCACTTT. The whole variable domain, filled in from reference TRBV19 and TRBJ1-6, reads DGGITQSPKYLFRKEGQNVTLSCEQNLNHDAMYWYRQDPGQGLRLIYYSQIVNDFQKGDIAEGYSVSREKKESFPLTVTSAQKNPTAFYLCASSALTRRTNSPLHFGNGTRLTVT.

The V and J genes are TRBV2 and TRBJ2-7, with 9 bases identical to TRBD1. Per the germline V gene, CDR1 is SNHLY and CDR2 is FYNNEI. V was clipped by 4 bases and J by 3 bases; unmatched bases: 4. CDR3 size: 14 residues. The CDR3 protein is CASSVGTGFYEQYF. DNA of the CDR3: TGTGCCAGCAGTGTTGGGACAGGGTTCTACGAGCAGTACTTC.

The genes are TRBV4-1 and TRBJ2-7, with 13 bases identical to TRBD2. With 0 bases clipped from V and 3 bases from J, the junction kept 5 bases outside the gene matches. The CDR3 totals 17 residues. The V gene's germline CDR1 is MGHRA and CDR2 YSYEKL. The CDR3 region is CASSQEGTSGNIYEQYF. DNA of the CDR3: TGCGCCAGCAGCCAAGAAGGGACTAGCGGGAATATCTACGAGCAGTACTTC.

This clonotype came up a few times. The CDR3 bases are TGTGCCAGCAGCCAAGTCATTTCGGGGACAGGTGACGGCTACACCTTC. Amino acid sequence: CASSQVISGTGDGYTF. The chain combines TRBV3-1 with TRBJ1-2, with TRBD1 matching over 8 bases. This CDR3 region has 16 residues. In germline, CDR1 is LGHDT, CDR2 YNNKEL (reference sequence). J gave up 8 bases and V 1 base, and 12 bases lay outside the gene matches.

The chain recombines TRBV7-9 with TRBJ2-5, with TRBD2 matching over 14 bases. V trimming: 3 bases; J trimming: 2 bases; junction bases outside the gene matches: 11. Germline V gene lookup returns CDR1 SEHNR and CDR2 FQNEAQ (reference sequence). CDR3 length: 19 residues. Here the CDR3 DNA reads TGTGCCAGCAGCTTCGACGCTCGGGGACTAGCGGGGGCTCAAGAGACCCAGTACTTC. It is translated as CASSFDARGLAGAQETQYF.

Comment on this clonotype: This may come from a read error, since a much larger clone is one base off. This chain joins TRBV6-5 and TRBJ1-5, with 9 bases matching TRBD1. CDR3 length equals 15 residues. CDR1 and CDR2 (germline): MNHEY, SVGAGI. This chain's CDR3 is CVSRQGQGSNQPQHF. CDR3 nucleotides: TGTGTCAGCAGACAGGGACAGGGAAGCAATCAGCCCCAGCATTTT.

The chain carries TRBV19 and TRBJ1-5; D not resolved. Germline CDR1 and CDR2: LNHDA and SQIVND (reference sequence). This CDR3 is 12 amino acids long. V lost 5 bases, J lost 7 bases, and 9 bases lay in between. This CDR3 is CASSFMKQPQHF. CDR3 bases: TGTGCCAGTAGTTTTATGAAACAGCCCCAGCATTTT.

The V call is TRBV7-9, the J call TRBJ2-3, with 10 bases that match TRBD2. Germline V lookup: CDR1 SEHNR, CDR2 FQNEAQ (reference sequence). The V and J ends lost 5 bases and 3 bases, in that order; junction bases with no gene match: 8. CDR3 size: 16 residues. CDR3 bases: TGTGCCAGCAGCCCCCGAGATAGCGGGAGGACAGATACGCAGTATTTT. Encoded protein: CASSPRDSGRTDTQYF. Complete variable domain (other parts from reference TRBV7-9 and TRBJ2-3): DTGVSQNPRHKITKRGQNVTFRCDPISEHNRLYWYRQTLGQGPEFLTYFQNEAQLEKSRLLSDRFSAERPKGSFSTLEIQRTEQGDSAMYLCASSPRDSGRTDTQYFGPGTRLTVL.

The rearrangement links TRBV29-1 to TRBJ1-5; 7 nucleotides match TRBD1. The CDR3 has 15 residues. The V segment lost 3 bases and the J segment 6 bases; nucleotides outside the gene matches: 11. CDR1 is SQVTM, CDR2 ANQGSEA, per germline. The CDR3 nucleotides read TGCAGCGTTGAGTCTCAGGGGGGCGAGAGTCAGCCCCAGCATTTT. Translation: CSVESQGGESQPQHF.

The chain combines TRBV2 with TRBJ2-5; 8 bases align to TRBD1. J lost 4 bases, V lost 0 bases, and 4 bases had no gene match. The germline CDR1 and CDR2 sequences are SNHLY and FYNNEI. This CDR3 comprises 15 residues. The CDR3 is CASSEARGQGETQYF. CDR3 nucleotides: TGTGCCAGCAGTGAAGCCAGAGGACAGGGAGAGACCCAGTACTTC.

The sample holds many counts of this clonotype. This chain uses TRBV12-3 or TRBV12-4 with TRBJ1-5, with a possible D match to TRBD1 (6 bases). The CDR3 runs 13 residues. V shed 7 bases and J shed 7 bases, with 14 bases lying between them. CDR3 DNA sequence: TGTGCCAGCAATGGGGGGCCGGGACAGCCCCAGCATTTT. The encoded protein is CASNGGPGQPQHF.

This clonotype was counted between two and nine times. The chain employs TRBV7-3 and TRBJ2-3; D remains ambiguous. Germline V gene sequence: CDR1 SGHTA, CDR2 FQGTGA. V lost 4 bases and J lost 0, with 11 bases in between. CDR3 length equals 15 residues. The CDR3 DNA reads TGTGCCAGCAGCTCGGACCTTTTTAGCACAGATACGCAGTATTTT. The encoded protein is CASSSDLFSTDTQYF.

This clonotype was picked up many times. The chain uses TRBV7-8 and TRBJ2-2; D may be TRBD1 (6 bases). Trimming took off 5 bases at V and 6 bases at J, with 13 bases between the two ends. The germline V gene has CDR1 SGHVS and CDR2 FQNEAQ. The CDR3 loop spans 14 amino acids. The DNA for the CDR3 is TGTGCCAGCAGCCATTTACAGGGTGCCGGGGAGCTGTTTTTT. It translates to CASSHLQGAGELFF. The whole variable domain, remainder taken from reference TRBV7-8 and TRBJ2-2, is GAGVSQSPRYKVAKRGQDVALRCDPISGHVSLFWYQQALGQGPEFLTYFQNEAQLDKSGLPSDRFFAERPEGSVSTLKIQRTQQEDSAVYLCASSHLQGAGELFFGEGSRLTVL.

This chain uses TRBV4-1 with TRBJ1-4, with D possibly TRBD1 on 6 matching bases. Germline-derived CDR1 and CDR2 are MGHRA and YSYEKL. CDR3 length equals 15 residues. Trimming took 2 bases from V and 7 from J, leaving 14 bases between them. The CDR3 protein is CASSQQTGLGEKLFF. The DNA of the CDR3 is TGCGCCAGCAGCCAACAGACAGGCTTAGGTGAAAAACTGTTTTTT.

The chain has TRBV20-1 and TRBJ1-2, with a tentative D call TRBD1 (5 bases). This CDR3 contains 16 residues. Germline V lookup: CDR1 DFQATT, CDR2 SNEGSKA (reference sequence). V was trimmed by 5 bases and J by 8 bases, leaving 27 bases between them. The CDR3 loop is CSAPSGGAGLGEGYTF. The CDR3 bases are TGCAGTGCTCCGAGCGGTGGGGCAGGGCTAGGGGAAGGCTACACCTTC.

In regard to this clonotype: Since a much larger clone is just one base distant, this may be a read error. The J gene is TRBJ1-2, the V gene TRBV20-1, with 8 nucleotides matching TRBD1. The CDR3 length is 15 residues. Per germline, CDR1 DFQATT and CDR2 SNEGSKA (reference sequence). The CDR3 sequence is CSARVPGGAIYGCTF. CDR3 coding DNA: TGCAGTGCTAGAGTCCCAGGGGGCGCAATCTATGGCTGCACCTTC.

This clonotype was picked up many times. The V call is TRBV20-1, the J call TRBJ2-7; TRBD2 is a possible D gene (5 bases). Per germline, CDR1 DFQATT and CDR2 SNEGSKA (reference sequence). The CDR3 is made up of 17 amino acids. V dropped 0 bases and J dropped 2 bases, with 20 bases sitting between them. The chain's CDR3 is CSARDRLLATFAYEQYF. CDR3 sequence (DNA): TGCAGTGCTAGAGACCGACTATTAGCCACTTTCGCCTACGAGCAGTACTTC.

The chain links TRBV18 to TRBJ1-6; D gene unclear. Trimming cost V 4 bases and J 0 bases, with 16 bases left between them. This CDR3 contains 18 residues. CDR1 and CDR2 from the germline V gene are KGHSH and LQKENI. The CDR3 nucleotides are TGTGCCAGCTCACTCAAGACTTCCCAGAGCTCCTATAATTCACCCCTCCACTTT. Protein sequence: CASSLKTSQSSYNSPLHF.